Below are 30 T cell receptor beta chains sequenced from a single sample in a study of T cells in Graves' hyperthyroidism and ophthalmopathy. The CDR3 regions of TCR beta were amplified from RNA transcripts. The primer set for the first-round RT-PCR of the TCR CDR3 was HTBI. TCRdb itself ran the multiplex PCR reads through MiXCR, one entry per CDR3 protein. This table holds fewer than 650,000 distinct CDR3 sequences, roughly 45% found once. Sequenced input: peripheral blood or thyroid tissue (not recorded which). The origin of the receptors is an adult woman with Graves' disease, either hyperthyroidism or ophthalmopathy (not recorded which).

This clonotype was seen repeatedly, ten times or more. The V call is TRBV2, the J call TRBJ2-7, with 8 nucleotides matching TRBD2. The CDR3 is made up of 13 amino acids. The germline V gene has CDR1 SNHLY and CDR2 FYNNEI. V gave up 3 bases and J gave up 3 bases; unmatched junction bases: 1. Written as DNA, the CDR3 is TGTGCCAGCAGTGAGCTAGCGGGCTACGAGCAGTACTTC. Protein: CASSELAGYEQYF.

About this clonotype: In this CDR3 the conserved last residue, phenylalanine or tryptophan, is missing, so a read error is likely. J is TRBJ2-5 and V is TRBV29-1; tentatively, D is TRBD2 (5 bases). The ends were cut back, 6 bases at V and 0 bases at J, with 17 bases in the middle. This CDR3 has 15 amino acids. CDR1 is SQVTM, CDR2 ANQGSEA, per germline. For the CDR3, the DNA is TGCAGCGTCGACCGAGCGCGAGGGAACCAAGAGACCCAGTACCTC. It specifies CSVDRARGNQETQYL.

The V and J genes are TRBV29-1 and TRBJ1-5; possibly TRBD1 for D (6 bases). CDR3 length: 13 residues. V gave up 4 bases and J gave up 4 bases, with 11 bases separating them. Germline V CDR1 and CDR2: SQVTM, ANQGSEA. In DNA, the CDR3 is TGCAGCGTTGTCGGCGGGACAAATCAGCCCCAGCATTTT. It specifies CSVVGGTNQPQHF.

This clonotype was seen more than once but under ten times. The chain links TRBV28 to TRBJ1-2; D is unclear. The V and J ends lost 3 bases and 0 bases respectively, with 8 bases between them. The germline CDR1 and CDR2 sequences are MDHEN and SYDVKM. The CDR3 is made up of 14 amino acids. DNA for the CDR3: TGTGCCAGCAGTTTGGTTAGAACTAACTATGGCTACACCTTC. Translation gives CASSLVRTNYGYTF.

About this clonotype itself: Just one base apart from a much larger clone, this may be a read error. The CDR3 region is CASSPHKSVEPYTTDTIYF. The CDR3 coding sequence is TGTGCCAGCAGCCCCCATAAAAGCGTGGAACCCTATACGACGGACACCATATATTTT. The chain joins TRBV7-9 to TRBJ1-3; no clear D gene. Germline V gene data show CDR1 as SEHNR and CDR2 as FQNEAQ (reference sequence). Trimming cost V 5 bases and J 8 bases, with 31 bases left between them. The CDR3 has 19 residues. Full variable domain (remainder filled in from reference TRBV7-9 and TRBJ1-3): DTGVSQNPRHKITKRGQNVTFRCDPISEHNRLYWYRQTLGQGPEFLTYFQNEAQLEKSRLLSDRFSAERPKGSFSTLEIQRTEQGDSAMYLCASSPHKSVEPYTTDTIYFGEGSWLTVV.

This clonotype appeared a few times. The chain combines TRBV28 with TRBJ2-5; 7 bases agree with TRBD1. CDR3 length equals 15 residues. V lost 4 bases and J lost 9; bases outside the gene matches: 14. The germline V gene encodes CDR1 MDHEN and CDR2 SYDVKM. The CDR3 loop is CASSSNRDSTGSQYF. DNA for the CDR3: TGTGCCAGCAGTTCAAACCGGGACAGCACGGGATCCCAGTACTTC.

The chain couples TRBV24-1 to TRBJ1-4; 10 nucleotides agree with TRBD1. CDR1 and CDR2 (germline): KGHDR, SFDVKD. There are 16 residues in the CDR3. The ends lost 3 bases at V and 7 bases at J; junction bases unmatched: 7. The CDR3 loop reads CATSDTRQGASEKLFF. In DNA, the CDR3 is TGTGCCACCAGTGATACCCGACAGGGGGCGAGTGAAAAACTGTTTTTT.

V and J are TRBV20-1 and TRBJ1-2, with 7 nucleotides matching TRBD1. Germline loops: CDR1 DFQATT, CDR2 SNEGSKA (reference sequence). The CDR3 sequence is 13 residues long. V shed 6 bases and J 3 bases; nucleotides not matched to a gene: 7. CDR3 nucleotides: TGCAGTGCGGACGAGGGGGCGGACTATGGCTACACCTTC. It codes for CSADEGADYGYTF.

This CDR3 reads CASSRRHRAFINQPQHF. CDR3 nucleotides: TGTGCCAGCAGCCGACGGCACAGGGCATTTATTAATCAGCCCCAGCATTTT. V and J are TRBV4-2 and TRBJ1-5; a weak D match, TRBD1 (6 bases). The CDR3 is made up of 17 amino acids. In germline, CDR1 is LGHNA, CDR2 YNFKEQ. The V gene lost 4 bases and the J gene lost 4 bases, with 20 bases spanning the gap.

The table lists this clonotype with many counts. The CDR3 spells CASSQQGGGTGELFF. CDR3 DNA sequence: TGCGCCAGCAGCCAACAGGGGGGAGGCACCGGGGAGCTGTTTTTT. The J gene is TRBJ2-2, the V gene TRBV4-3; maybe TRBD1 (7 bases). This CDR3 is 15 amino acids long. Per the germline V gene, CDR1 is LGHNA and CDR2 is YSLEER. Trimming cost V 2 bases and J 4 bases, with 11 bases left between them.

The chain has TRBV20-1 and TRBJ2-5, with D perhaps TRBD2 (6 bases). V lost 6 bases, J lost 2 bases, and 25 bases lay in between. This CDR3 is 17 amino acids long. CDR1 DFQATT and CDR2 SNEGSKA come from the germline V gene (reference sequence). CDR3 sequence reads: CSADGLRMGAGQETQYF. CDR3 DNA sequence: TGCAGTGCCGATGGTCTTCGCATGGGCGCGGGACAAGAGACCCAGTACTTC.

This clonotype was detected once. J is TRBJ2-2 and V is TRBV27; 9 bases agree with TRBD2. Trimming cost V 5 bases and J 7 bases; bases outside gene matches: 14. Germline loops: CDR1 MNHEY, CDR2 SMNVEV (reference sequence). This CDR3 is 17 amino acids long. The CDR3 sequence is CASSPGRRGGVVGELFF. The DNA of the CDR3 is TGTGCCAGCAGTCCCGGGCGGCGGGGGGGCGTAGTCGGGGAGCTGTTTTTT.

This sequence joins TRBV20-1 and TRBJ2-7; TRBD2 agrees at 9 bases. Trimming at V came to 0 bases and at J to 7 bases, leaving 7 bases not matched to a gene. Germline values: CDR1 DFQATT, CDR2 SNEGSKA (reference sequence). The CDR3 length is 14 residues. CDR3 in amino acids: CSARDRLAAVEQYF. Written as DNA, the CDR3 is TGCAGTGCTAGAGATCGACTAGCGGCGGTGGAGCAGTACTTC.

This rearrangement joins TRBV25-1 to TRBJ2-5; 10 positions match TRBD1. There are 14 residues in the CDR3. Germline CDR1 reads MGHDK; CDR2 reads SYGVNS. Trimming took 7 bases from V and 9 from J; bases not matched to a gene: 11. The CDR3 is CASTPGQGSFSQYF. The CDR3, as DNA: TGTGCCAGCACTCCGGGACAGGGGTCATTTTCCCAGTACTTC.

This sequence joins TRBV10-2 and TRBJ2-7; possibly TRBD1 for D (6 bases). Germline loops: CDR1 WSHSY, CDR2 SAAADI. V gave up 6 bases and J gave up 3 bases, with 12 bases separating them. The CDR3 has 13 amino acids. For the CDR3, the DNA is TGCGCCAGCAGCCAAGTACAGGGCTACGAGCAGTACTTC. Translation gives CASSQVQGYEQYF.

The CDR3 nucleotides are TGTGCCAGTAGTAGGACAGGAGTCGTCTATGGCTACACCTTC. Translating gives CASSRTGVVYGYTF. This chain connects TRBV19 to TRBJ1-2, with 7 bases aligning to TRBD1. Per germline, CDR1 LNHDA and CDR2 SQIVND (reference sequence). The CDR3 has 14 residues. After removal of 4 bases from V and 4 bases from J, the junction contained 6 bases not matched to a gene.

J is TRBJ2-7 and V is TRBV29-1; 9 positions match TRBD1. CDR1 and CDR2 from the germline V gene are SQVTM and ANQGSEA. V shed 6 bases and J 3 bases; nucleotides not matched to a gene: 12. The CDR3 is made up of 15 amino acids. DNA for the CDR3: TGCAGCGTGGGATACGGACAGGGGTTTAGCTACGAGCAGTACTTC. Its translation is CSVGYGQGFSYEQYF.

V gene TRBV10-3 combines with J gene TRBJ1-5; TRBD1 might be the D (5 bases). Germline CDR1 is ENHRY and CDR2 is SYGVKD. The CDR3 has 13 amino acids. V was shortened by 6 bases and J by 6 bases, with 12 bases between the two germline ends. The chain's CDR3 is CAIRSYGGQPQHF. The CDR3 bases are TGTGCCATCAGATCTTATGGGGGTCAGCCCCAGCATTTT.

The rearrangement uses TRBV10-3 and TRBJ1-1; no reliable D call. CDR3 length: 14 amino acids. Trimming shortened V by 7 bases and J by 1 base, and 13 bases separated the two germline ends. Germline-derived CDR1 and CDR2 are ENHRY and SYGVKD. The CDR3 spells CAINVDTRNTEAFF. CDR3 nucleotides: TGTGCCATCAACGTTGACACGCGGAACACTGAAGCTTTCTTT.

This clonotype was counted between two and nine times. This CDR3 reads CASSHRDRGSGNTIYF. Written as DNA, the CDR3 is TGTGCCAGCAGCCACCGGGACAGGGGTTCTGGAAACACCATATATTTT. V and J are TRBV7-9 and TRBJ1-3; 10 bases are shared with TRBD1. J was trimmed by 1 base and V by 5 bases; bases with no gene match: 5. The CDR3 is made up of 16 amino acids. Germline lookup yields CDR1 SEHNR and CDR2 FQNEAQ (reference sequence). Based on the CDR3 plus reference TRBV7-9 and TRBJ1-3, the full variable domain is DTGVSQNPRHKITKRGQNVTFRCDPISEHNRLYWYRQTLGQGPEFLTYFQNEAQLEKSRLLSDRFSAERPKGSFSTLEIQRTEQGDSAMYLCASSHRDRGSGNTIYFGEGSWLTVV.

This CDR3 is CATSSPPVAYEQYF. For the CDR3, the DNA is TGTGCCACCAGCTCTCCCCCGGTTGCCTACGAGCAGTACTTC. This chain links TRBV15 with TRBJ2-7; D is unresolved. The V and J ends lost 5 bases and 2 bases respectively, with 13 bases between them. The germline CDR1 and CDR2 sequences are LNHNV and YYDKDF (reference sequence). This CDR3 contains 14 residues.

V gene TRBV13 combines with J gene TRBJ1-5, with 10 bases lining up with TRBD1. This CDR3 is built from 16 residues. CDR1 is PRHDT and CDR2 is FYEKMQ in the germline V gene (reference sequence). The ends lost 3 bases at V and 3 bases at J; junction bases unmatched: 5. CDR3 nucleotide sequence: TGTGCCAGCAGCTTCTCGACAGGGGGCCTCAATCAGCCCCAGCATTTT. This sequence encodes CASSFSTGGLNQPQHF.

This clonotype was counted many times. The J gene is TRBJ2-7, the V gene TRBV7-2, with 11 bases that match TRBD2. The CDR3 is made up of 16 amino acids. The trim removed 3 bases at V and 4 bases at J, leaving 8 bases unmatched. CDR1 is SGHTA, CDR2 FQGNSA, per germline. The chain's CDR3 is CASSFLAGGILYEQYF. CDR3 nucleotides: TGTGCCAGCAGCTTCTTAGCGGGGGGGATTTTGTACGAGCAGTACTTC.

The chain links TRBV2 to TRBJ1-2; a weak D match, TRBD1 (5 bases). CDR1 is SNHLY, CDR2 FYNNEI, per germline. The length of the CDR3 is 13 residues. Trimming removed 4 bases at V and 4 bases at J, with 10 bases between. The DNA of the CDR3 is TGTGCCAGCAGTGGTCGGGGCGGCTATGGCTACACCTTC. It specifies CASSGRGGYGYTF. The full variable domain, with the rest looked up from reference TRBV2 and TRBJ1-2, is EPEVTQTPSHQVTQMGQEVILRCVPISNHLYFYWYRQILGQKVEFLVSFYNNEISEKSEIFDDQFSVERPDGSNFTLKIRSTKLEDSAMYFCASSGRGGYGYTFGSGTRLTVV.

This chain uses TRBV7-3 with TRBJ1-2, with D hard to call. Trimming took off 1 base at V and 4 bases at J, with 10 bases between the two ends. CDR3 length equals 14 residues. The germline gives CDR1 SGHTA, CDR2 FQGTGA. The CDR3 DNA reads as TGTGCCAGCAGCTTAAGTGCCCCCATCTATGGCTACACCTTC. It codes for CASSLSAPIYGYTF.

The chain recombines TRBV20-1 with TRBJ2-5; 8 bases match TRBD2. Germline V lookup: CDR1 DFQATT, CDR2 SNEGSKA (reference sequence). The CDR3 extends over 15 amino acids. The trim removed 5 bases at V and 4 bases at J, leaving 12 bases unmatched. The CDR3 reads CSAYTRGGSGETQYF. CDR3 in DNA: TGCAGTGCTTATACCCGGGGGGGGAGTGGAGAGACCCAGTACTTC.

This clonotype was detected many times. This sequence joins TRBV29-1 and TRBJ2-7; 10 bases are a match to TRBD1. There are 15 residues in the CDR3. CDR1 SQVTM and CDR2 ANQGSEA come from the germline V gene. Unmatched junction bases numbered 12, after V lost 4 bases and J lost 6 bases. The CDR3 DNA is TGCAGCGTTGGACCGGGGACAGGGGCGAGAGGCGAGCAGTACTTC. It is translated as CSVGPGTGARGEQYF.

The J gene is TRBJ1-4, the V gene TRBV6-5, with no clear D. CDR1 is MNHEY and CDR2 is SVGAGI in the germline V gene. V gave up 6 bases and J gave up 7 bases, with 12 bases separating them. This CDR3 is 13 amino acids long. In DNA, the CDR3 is TGTGCCAGCAGGGTCGGTGCGATTGAAAAACTGTTTTTT. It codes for CASRVGAIEKLFF.

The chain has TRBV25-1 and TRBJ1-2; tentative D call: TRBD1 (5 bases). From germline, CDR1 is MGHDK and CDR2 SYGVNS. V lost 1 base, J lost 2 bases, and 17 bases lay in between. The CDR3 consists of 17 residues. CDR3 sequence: CASSESARNRMNYGYTF. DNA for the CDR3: TGTGCCAGCAGTGAATCGGCCCGGAACAGGATGAACTATGGCTACACCTTC.

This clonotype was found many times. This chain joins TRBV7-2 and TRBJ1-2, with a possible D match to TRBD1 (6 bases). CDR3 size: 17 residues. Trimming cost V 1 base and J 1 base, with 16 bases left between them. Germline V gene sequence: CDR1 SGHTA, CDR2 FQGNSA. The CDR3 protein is CASSLVGTGANNYGYTF. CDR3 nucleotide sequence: TGTGCCAGCAGCTTAGTTGGCACGGGGGCGAATAACTATGGCTACACCTTC.